The T cell receptor (beta chain) described here comes from a study of blood T cell repertoires in COVID-19. Background on the study: The United States, Italy and Spain were the sources of the acute and convalescent COVID-19 samples. From T cells, B-cell-depleted T cells, or PBMCs came the material, which was cDNA or gDNA.

The length of the CDR3 is 16 residues. Germline V gene lookup returns CDR1 PRHDT and CDR2 FYEKMQ (reference sequence). Between the trimmed V and J ends, which lost 3 bases and 6 bases, there was a span of 15 bases. As processed by the authors: Reference gene primer amplification yielded estimated nucleated cell counts. TCRdb's table, derived via immunoSEQ multiplex PCR, lists solely in-frame clones and lacks some. D and trimming were read from the DNA, whereas the V and J calls and clone size are those reported in that table. Of some 120,000 clones in the sample, roughly 90% were seen once. This clone was observed a few times.

Sequenced material: peripheral blood. The clonotype was recovered from a middle-aged man with active COVID-19. The genes are TRBV13 and TRBJ1-6; tentatively, D is TRBD1 (6 bases). The CDR3 sequence: CASSFRIGGGNSPLHF. The CDR3 nucleotides read TGTGCCAGCAGCTTCCGGATAGGGGGTGGTAATTCACCCCTCCACTTT.